This TCR beta chain is from a study of T cells in Graves' hyperthyroidism and ophthalmopathy. Graves' hyperthyroidism showing no ophthalmopathy progression within 18 months was considered stable. This clonotype has just a few counts. V lost 5 bases, J lost 9 bases, and 12 bases stayed unmatched. The germline V gene has CDR1 DFQATT and CDR2 SNEGSKA (reference sequence). This CDR3 region has 14 residues. Template material for amplifying TCR beta CDR3 regions consisted of RNA transcripts. First-round RT-PCR targeting the TCR CDR3 was performed with the HTBI primer set. TCRdb used MiXCR to reprocess the multiplex PCR reads, holding one entry per CDR3 protein. The sample lists some 300,000 distinct CDR3 sequences, 12% to 15% seen once, with 7.9% in the top ten.

Sequenced material: blood. This rearrangement joins TRBV20-1 to TRBJ1-5; TRBD1 aligns across 8 bases. This clonotype was sampled from a woman in her 40s with Graves' hyperthyroidism. This CDR3 is CSALTGASGWPQHF. The CDR3 nucleotides are TGCAGTGCTTTGACAGGGGCCTCCGGCTGGCCCCAGCATTTT.